Here is one T cell receptor (beta chain) with its context. Its matching antigen is unknown. The sample belongs to a study of cytomegalovirus exposure and HLA in healthy donors. Study-wide points: Through in vitro validation, three CMV-associated chains were shown to be specific for CMV antigens. Generally TCR sequences proved uncommon, though certain public TCRs appeared in numerous donors. Subsequent analysis found a tendency for first-cohort TCR clusters to co-occur within the 95 to 150 validation repertoires.

CDR3 length equals 12 residues. V was shortened by 4 bases and J by 5 bases, with 9 bases between the two germline ends. In germline, CDR1 is MDHEN, CDR2 SYDVKM. An approximately 130-subject validation cohort, separate from the 666-subject first cohort, supplied the donors. The data were produced by immunoSEQ multiplex PCR, yet TCRdb's version contains in-frame clones alone and is incomplete. In the table there are approximately 210,000 clones, around 88% of which are singletons. This chain uses TRBV28 with TRBJ2-7; D is possibly TRBD2 (5 bases). Sequencing was done on a sample of PBMCs. The receptor was isolated from a young woman in good health and CMV-seronegative. The CDR3 coding sequence is TGTGCCAGCAGTTCGGGGTGGAACGAGCAGTACTTC. It translates to CASSSGWNEQYF.